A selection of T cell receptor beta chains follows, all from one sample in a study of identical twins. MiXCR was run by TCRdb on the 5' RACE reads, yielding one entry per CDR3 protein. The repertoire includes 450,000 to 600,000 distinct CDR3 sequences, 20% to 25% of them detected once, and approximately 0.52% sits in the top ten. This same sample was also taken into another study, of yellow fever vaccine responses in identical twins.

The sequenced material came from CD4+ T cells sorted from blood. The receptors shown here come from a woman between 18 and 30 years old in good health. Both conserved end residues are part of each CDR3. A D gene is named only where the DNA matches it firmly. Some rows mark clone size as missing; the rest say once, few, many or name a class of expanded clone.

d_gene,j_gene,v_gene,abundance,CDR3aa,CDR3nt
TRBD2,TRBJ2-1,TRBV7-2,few,CASSAASGGPYNEQFF,TGTGCCAGCAGCGCTGCTAGCGGGGGCCCCTACAATGAGCAGTTCTTC
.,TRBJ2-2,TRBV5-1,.,CASSPRTVAPGGGRGAVF,TGCGCCAGCAGCCCACGGACGGTGGCCCCCGGTGGCGGGCGGGGAGCTGTTTTT
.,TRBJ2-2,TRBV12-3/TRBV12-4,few,CASRSPSGELFF,TGTGCCAGCAGATCCCCTTCCGGGGAGCTGTTTTTT
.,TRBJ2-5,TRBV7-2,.,CASSLTRVQETQYF,TGTGCCAGCAGCTTAACGCGGGTTCAAGAGACCCAGTACTTC
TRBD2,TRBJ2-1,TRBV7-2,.,CASSRGTSKNEQFF,TGTGCCAGCAGCCGAGGGACTAGCAAGAATGAGCAGTTCTTC
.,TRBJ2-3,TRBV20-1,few,CSARDLGYQSTDTQYF,TGCAGTGCTAGAGATCTAGGCTACCAAAGCACAGATACGCAGTATTTT
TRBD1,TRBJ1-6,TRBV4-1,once,CASSQPTGGKNSPLHF,TGCGCCAGCAGCCAACCGACAGGGGGTAAAAATTCACCCCTCCACTTT
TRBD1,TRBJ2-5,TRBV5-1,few,CASSGQVLEETQYF,TGCGCCAGCAGCGGACAGGTGTTAGAGGAGACCCAGTACTTC
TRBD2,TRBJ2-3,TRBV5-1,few,CASSLQTSGRTSSTDTQYF,TGCGCCAGCAGCTTGCAGACTAGCGGGAGAACCTCTAGCACAGATACGCAGTATTTT
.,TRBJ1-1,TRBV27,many,CASSFRMNTEAFF,TGTGCCAGCAGTTTCAGAATGAACACTGAAGCTTTCTTT
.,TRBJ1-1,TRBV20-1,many,CSARPASKNTEAFF,TGCAGTGCTAGACCGGCCAGTAAGAACACTGAAGCTTTCTTT
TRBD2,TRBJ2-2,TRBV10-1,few,CASSEAGANTGELFF,TGCGCCAGCAGCGAAGCGGGGGCGAACACCGGGGAGCTGTTTTTT
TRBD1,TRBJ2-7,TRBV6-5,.,CASSYFGQGTSYEQYF,TGTGCCAGCAGTTACTTTGGACAGGGAACGTCCTACGAGCAGTACTTC
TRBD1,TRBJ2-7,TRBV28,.,CASSLTGQGPYEQYF,TGTGCCAGCAGTTTGACGGGACAGGGTCCCTACGAGCAGTACTTC
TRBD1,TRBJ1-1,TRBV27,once,CASSSRRTGGLLVNTEAFF,TGTGCCAGCAGTTCCAGAAGGACAGGGGGACTGTTAGTGAACACTGAAGCTTTCTTT
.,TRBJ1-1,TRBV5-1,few,CASSLGGGEGEAFF,TGCGCCAGCAGCTTGGGTGGAGGTGAAGGGGAAGCTTTCTTT
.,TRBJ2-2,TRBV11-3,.,CASSLIGGTGELFF,TGTGCCAGCAGCTTAATAGGGGGCACCGGGGAGCTGTTTTTT
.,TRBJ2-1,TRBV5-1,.,CASSSSGATYNEQFF,TGCGCCAGCAGCTCCAGCGGAGCCACCTACAATGAGCAGTTCTTC
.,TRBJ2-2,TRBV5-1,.,CASSLETWAGELFF,TGCGCCAGCAGCTTGGAGACCTGGGCCGGGGAGCTGTTTTTT
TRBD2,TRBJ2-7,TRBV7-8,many,CASSLALAGGPSYEQYF,TGTGCCAGCAGCTTAGCCCTAGCGGGAGGGCCGTCCTACGAGCAGTACTTC
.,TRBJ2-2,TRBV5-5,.,CASSPQDTGELFF,TGTGCCAGCAGCCCCCAAGATACCGGGGAGCTGTTTTTT
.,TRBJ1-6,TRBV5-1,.,CASSLAGAGKNSPLHF,TGCGCCAGCAGCTTGGCCGGGGCAGGGAAGAATTCACCCCTCCACTTT
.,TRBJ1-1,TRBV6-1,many,CASNARSGTEAFF,TGTGCCAGCAACGCCCGTTCAGGGACTGAAGCTTTCTTT
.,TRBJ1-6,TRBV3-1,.,CASSQLSGNSPLHF,TGTGCCAGCAGCCAGCTCTCCGGAAATTCACCCCTCCACTTT